The present T cell receptor beta chain was sequenced within a study of tumor-infiltrating lymphocytes in primary liver carcinoma. V lost 5 bases and J 4 bases, leaving 14 bases between the germline ends. CDR1 is SEHNR and CDR2 is FQNEAQ in the germline V gene (reference sequence). CDR3 length: 14 amino acids. A constant-region primer served to make TCR beta cDNA from about 500 ng total RNA. Three nested multiplex PCR rounds, a slightly modified ARM-PCR method, built the TCR beta libraries. It was with TRBV1-TRBV30 forward primers and a C-beta reverse primer that the first two PCR rounds were run, at about 10 cycles each. TCRdb reprocessed the multiplex PCR reads via MiXCR and lists one record per CDR3 protein. The sample carries roughly 50,000 distinct CDR3 sequences, about 70% recorded once. Extraction of RNA together with DNA used about 17-30 mg of unsorted bulk tissue. Ten or more counts support this clonotype. Its antigen is unidentified.

Study-wide points: Whereas tumor region pairs overlapped more, tumor-adjacent and tumor-blood pairs overlapped less.

The TCR sequence derives from a man aged 35 to 55 with primary liver carcinoma and hepatitis B virus infection. The sample was liver tumor tissue from sampling region 2. This sample's subset: tumor region T2, inferior pole. The chain combines TRBV7-9 with TRBJ1-2, with unresolved D. This CDR3 reads CASSRAGPIYGYTF. The CDR3 nucleotides read TGTGCCAGCAGCCGTGCCGGGCCAATCTATGGCTACACCTTC.